This is a list of T cell receptor beta chains from one sample in a study of post-analysis software for immune sequencing data. TCRdb recomputed calls from the PCR reads with MiXCR, one row per CDR3 protein. Seen here are 450,000 to 700,000 distinct CDR3 sequences, roughly 45% observed once, and the top ten hold about 1.8%. Sequenced material: blood. Receptors originate from a girl aged 5-17 years with multiple sclerosis. Both conserved end residues are part of each CDR3. The D gene is left open where the match is weak. Size values are once, few and many counts, or a class for expanded clones, and some rows have none.

clone_size	v_call	d_call	j_call	cdr3_aa	cdr3_nt
many	TRBV6-5	TRBD1	TRBJ2-5	CASSYGTGGETQYF	TGTGCCAGCAGTTACGGGACAGGGGGCGAGACCCAGTACTTC
-	TRBV7-6	-	TRBJ2-1	CASSMNQLSYNEQFF	TGTGCCAGCAGCATGAACCAGCTCTCCTACAATGAGCAGTTCTTC
few	TRBV6-5	-	TRBJ2-5	CASSRGSGEETQYF	TGTGCCAGTAGTCGGGGGTCGGGGGAAGAGACCCAGTACTTC
-	TRBV7-2	-	TRBJ2-3	CASSRRGGDTQYF	TGTGCCAGCAGCCGGAGAGGTGGGGATACGCAGTATTTT
few	TRBV12-3/TRBV12-4	-	TRBJ1-5	CASSLRSGDQPQHF	TGTGCCAGCAGTCTTAGGTCGGGGGATCAGCCCCAGCATTTT
-	TRBV6-5	-	TRBJ1-1	CASSYSYGGGTEAFF	TGTGCCAGCAGTTACTCGTATGGGGGAGGCACTGAAGCTTTCTTT
-	TRBV9	-	TRBJ2-7	CASSVGASSYEQYF	TGTGCCAGCAGCGTAGGGGCGAGCTCCTACGAGCAGTACTTC
-	TRBV20-1	-	TRBJ2-3	CSAREPTGDTQYF	TGCAGTGCTAGAGAACCGACTGGAGATACGCAGTATTTT
few	TRBV9	-	TRBJ1-4	CASSPGLSNEKLFF	TGTGCCAGCAGCCCGGGGTTATCTAATGAAAAACTGTTTTTT
few	TRBV29-1	TRBD2	TRBJ2-3	CSARRAGGPTDTQYF	TGCAGCGCACGACGGGCGGGAGGGCCCACAGATACGCAGTATTTT
-	TRBV5-1	TRBD2	TRBJ2-5	CASSTTSGEQETQYF	TGCGCCAGCAGCACCACTAGCGGGGAGCAAGAGACCCAGTACTTC
-	TRBV10-3	-	TRBJ2-3	CAIKTSLADARDTQYF	TGTGCCATCAAAACCTCCCTAGCAGATGCACGGGATACGCAGTATTTT
few	TRBV6-6	-	TRBJ2-1	CASSYSWGATEQFF	TGTGCCAGCAGTTACTCATGGGGGGCGACTGAGCAGTTCTTC
few	TRBV7-9	-	TRBJ2-5	CASSSGTERRLETQYF	TGTGCCAGCAGCTCCGGGACGGAACGGCGGTTAGAGACCCAGTACTTC
few	TRBV24-1	TRBD1	TRBJ2-1	CATSDQSGTGHNEQFF	TGTGCCACCAGTGACCAATCCGGGACAGGACACAATGAGCAGTTCTTC
many	TRBV5-1	-	TRBJ1-2	CASSPEGSGYTF	TGCGCCAGCAGCCCGGAGGGCTCTGGCTACACCTTC
-	TRBV3-1	-	TRBJ2-1	CASSQGGTGEQFF	TGTGCCAGCAGCCAAGGGGGCACAGGTGAGCAGTTCTTC
-	TRBV30	-	TRBJ2-1	CAWLGDARVQFF	TGTGCCTGGTTAGGAGATGCGAGGGTCCAGTTCTTC
few	TRBV6-5	-	TRBJ2-5	CASRRGTEETQYF	TGTGCCAGCAGACGCGGGACAGAAGAGACCCAGTACTTC
-	TRBV28	TRBD2	TRBJ2-1	CASSRGSHYSYNEQFF	TGTGCCAGCAGCCGCGGGAGCCATTATTCCTACAATGAGCAGTTCTTC
few	TRBV5-1	TRBD2	TRBJ2-1	CASSPEGLADNEQFF	TGCGCCAGCAGCCCCGAGGGGCTAGCGGACAATGAGCAGTTCTTC
-	TRBV5-1	-	TRBJ2-7	CASSLGEPRYEQYF	TGCGCCAGCAGCTTGGGGGAGCCCCGCTACGAGCAGTACTTC
few	TRBV7-9	-	TRBJ1-6	CASSLGQNNNSPLHF	TGTGCCAGCAGCTTAGGACAGAATAATAATTCACCCCTCCACTTT
many	TRBV7-2	TRBD2	TRBJ2-5	CASSLAGGVETQYF	TGTGCCAGCAGTCTAGCGGGGGGGGTGGAGACCCAGTACTTC
-	TRBV6-2/TRBV6-3	-	TRBJ1-6	CASSLTGSSSPLHF	TGTGCCAGCAGTTTAACAGGGAGCAGTTCACCCCTCCACTTT
-	TRBV12-3/TRBV12-4	-	TRBJ2-3	CASSREGRTDTQYF	TGTGCCAGCAGTCGCGAGGGGAGAACAGATACGCAGTATTTT
-	TRBV20-1	TRBD2	TRBJ2-7	CSATTSGAYEQYF	TGCAGTGCTACCACTAGCGGAGCCTACGAGCAGTACTTC
few	TRBV5-1	TRBD1	TRBJ2-7	CASSLGTGYNEQYF	TGCGCCAGCAGCTTGGGGACAGGGTACAACGAGCAGTACTTC
-	TRBV20-1	TRBD1	TRBJ2-3	CSAQDRTGYTDTQYF	TGCAGTGCTCAAGACCGGACAGGGTACACAGATACGCAGTATTTT
-	TRBV29-1	-	TRBJ2-1	CSVGAGGSSYNEQFF	TGCAGCGTTGGTGCGGGCGGTAGCTCCTACAATGAGCAGTTCTTC
few	TRBV29-1	TRBD2	TRBJ2-3	CSVASAGGLDTQYF	TGCAGCGTTGCCTCAGCGGGGGGGCTTGATACGCAGTATTTT
-	TRBV7-9	-	TRBJ2-4	CASSLHRGAKNIQYF	TGTGCCAGCAGCTTACATCGGGGAGCCAAAAACATTCAGTACTTC
-	TRBV5-1	-	TRBJ1-4	CASSRGDKAELFF	TGCGCCAGCAGCCGAGGGGATAAGGCGGAACTGTTTTTT
-	TRBV5-1	-	TRBJ2-2	CASTDDGNPGELFF	TGCGCCAGCACCGACGACGGGAACCCCGGGGAGCTGTTTTTT
-	TRBV7-9	-	TRBJ2-3	CASSTLRTSTDTQYF	TGTGCCAGCAGCACACTCAGGACTAGCACAGATACGCAGTATTTT
-	TRBV6-1	-	TRBJ2-3	CASSEGATISTDTQYF	TGTGCCAGCAGTGAAGGCGCTACCATCAGCACAGATACGCAGTATTTT
-	TRBV7-3	TRBD1	TRBJ1-2	CASSFTGGSRGYTF	TGTGCCAGCAGCTTTACAGGGGGCTCAAGGGGCTACACCTTC
-	TRBV5-1	-	TRBJ2-3	CASRDSADTQYF	TGCGCCAGCAGGGATAGCGCAGATACGCAGTATTTT
-	TRBV7-8	-	TRBJ1-4	CASSFRGSQLFF	TGTGCCAGCAGCTTTCGCGGGTCTCAACTGTTTTTT
-	TRBV6-1	-	TRBJ2-3	CASSELGGDTQYF	TGTGCCAGCAGTGAATTAGGGGGAGATACGCAGTATTTT
-	TRBV6-2/TRBV6-3	-	TRBJ1-1	CASSFRDPRCTEAFF	TGTGCCAGCAGTTTCCGGGACCCGCGGTGCACTGAAGCTTTCTTT
-	TRBV7-2	-	TRBJ2-1	CASSLQLDPYNEQFF	TGTGCCAGCAGCTTGCAACTAGACCCATACAATGAGCAGTTCTTC
-	TRBV6-1	-	TRBJ2-3	CASGRDSLSTDTQYF	TGTGCCAGCGGACGAGACAGCCTTAGCACAGATACGCAGTATTTT